This entry describes one T cell receptor beta chain. The sample belongs to a study of blood T cell repertoires in COVID-19. Across the study: Some COVID-19 samples were acute and others convalescent; all came from the United States, Italy and Spain.

V lost 3 bases and J lost 5, with 13 bases in between. Germline CDR1 reads SQVTM; CDR2 reads ANQGSEA. The CDR3 sequence is 13 residues long. Method: immunoSEQ multiplex PCR; TCRdb's copy keeps in-frame clones and lacks some. This table holds 140,000 or so clones, roughly 86% found once. The receptor was isolated from a man in his 70s with acute or convalescent COVID-19. The chain employs TRBV29-1 and TRBJ1-1; the D is unclear. Sequencing was carried out using peripheral blood. This CDR3 is CSVDTRGSTEAFF. CDR3 DNA sequence: TGCAGCGTTGATACTAGAGGGAGTACTGAAGCTTTCTTT.